This TCR beta chain is from a study of T-cell memory formation after mild COVID-19. Germline V gene lookup returns CDR1 SGHRS and CDR2 YFSETQ. The CDR3 loop spans 16 amino acids. V shed 2 bases, J shed 0 bases, and the junction held 4 bases outside the gene matches. The 5'RACE method, run with constant-segment primers, produced TCR alpha and TCR beta cDNA libraries (carrying sample barcodes and UMIs). TCRdb ran MiXCR on the 5' RACE reads and lists one entry per CDR3 protein. This table holds some 600,000 distinct CDR3 sequences, 17% found once. Of note for this clonotype: Its target is unknown.

Broader study findings: Among contracting clones, CD4+ were mainly CM/EM and CD8+ enriched in EMRA. Whether day 37 second-wave clones are SARS-CoV-2-specific was not confirmed.

This rearrangement joins TRBV5-1 to TRBJ2-3; TRBD2 agrees at 9 bases. The TCR originated in an adult woman who had mild COVID-19 (a few samples of this study predate the infection). Cell type and time point are not known. The sample was PBMCs or a T cell subset sorted from them (not recorded which). In nucleotides, the CDR3 is TGCGCCAGCAGCTTCGGGAGCGGGAGGAGCACAGATACGCAGTATTTT. Protein sequence: CASSFGSGRSTDTQYF.